These 3 T cell receptor beta chains came from one sample sequenced in a study of post-analysis software for immune sequencing data. Study-wide results and caveats: The study found TRBV5-6, TRBV5-1 and TRBV20-1 among roughly 5 TRBV segments more frequent in patients than controls.

TCR beta libraries were prepared from cDNA with unique molecular identifiers. Via MiXCR, TCRdb re-called the PCR reads, giving one row per CDR3 protein. The repertoire holds 600,000 to 700,000 distinct CDR3 sequences, 55% to 60% seen once, with approximately 11% in the top ten. Antigens for these TCRs are unknown. Sequenced sample: blood. The receptors derive from a girl aged 2 to 10 with multiple sclerosis.

This clonotype was counted only a few times. The V and J genes are TRBV10-3 and TRBJ2-7, with TRBD2 identical over 7 bases. Losses at the gene ends were 2 bases for V and 2 bases for J; bases not matched to a gene: 3. This CDR3 is 14 amino acids long. Germline CDR1 is ENHRY and CDR2 is SYGVKD. CDR3 sequence (DNA): TGTGCCATCAGTGAGGCGGGAGCCCCCTACGAGCAGTACTTC. Protein product: CAISEAGAPYEQYF.

This rearrangement joins TRBV5-1 to TRBJ2-3; D possibly corresponds to TRBD2 (7 bases). The V gene lost 7 bases and the J gene lost 0 bases, with 15 bases spanning the gap. There are 15 residues in the CDR3. Per germline, CDR1 SGHRS and CDR2 YFSETQ. The CDR3 DNA follows: TGCGCCAGCTTTGGGGGGGCCTCTAGCACAGATACGCAGTATTTT. Protein: CASFGGASSTDTQYF.

On this clonotype itself: At one end, the junction sequence differs from germline, possibly due to a read error. This sequence joins TRBV9 and TRBJ2-1; 7 nucleotides match TRBD2. The CDR3 is 17 amino acids. Germline CDR1 and CDR2: SGDLS and YYNGEE. CDR3 protein: CVSSVGPGAGRGDEQFF. The DNA of the CDR3 is TGTGTCAGCAGCGTAGGGCCCGGAGCGGGAAGGGGCGATGAGCAGTTCTTC.